This passage covers 22 T cell receptor beta chains from one sample sequenced in a study of T cell repertoires in cytomegalovirus infection. TCRdb re-called the reads with MiXCR, one entry per CDR3 protein. The sample records 700,000 to 900,000 distinct CDR3 sequences, almost 30% being singletons. The antigens of these receptors remain unknown. The source was cultured CD8+ T cells from PBMCs, collected from culture after CMV antigen stimulation. These receptors were taken from a human donor in good health (CMV status not recorded). Some clones in this sample may be carry-over from other donors' samples.

The rearrangement links TRBV12-3 or TRBV12-4 to TRBJ2-3; weak D call: TRBD1 (5 bases). V was trimmed by 5 bases and J by 4 bases, leaving 16 bases between them. The CDR3 runs to 15 residues. The CDR3 is CASSPEYLGADTQYF. CDR3 bases: TGTGCCAGCAGTCCTGAGTACTTAGGGGCAGATACGCAGTATTTT.

V usage is TRBV7-2 and J usage is TRBJ1-2, with D maybe TRBD1 (5 bases). Germline loops: CDR1 SGHTA, CDR2 FQGNSA. Trimming took 4 bases from V and 5 from J, leaving 17 bases between them. The CDR3 is made up of 15 amino acids. The CDR3 loop reads CASSSTVGAWYGYTF. CDR3 bases: TGTGCCAGCAGCTCGACAGTGGGCGCATGGTATGGCTACACCTTC.

The chain joins TRBV5-5 to TRBJ1-1; 8 bases map to TRBD1. The CDR3 length is 14 residues. With V trimmed by 0 bases and J by 6 bases, 4 bases remained unmatched. Germline CDR1 is SGHKS and CDR2 is YYEKEE (reference sequence). The CDR3 nucleotides read TGTGCCAGCAGCTTGGGGGACAGGTCCCCTGAAGCTTTCTTT. As protein: CASSLGDRSPEAFF.

The chain couples TRBV3-1 to TRBJ1-2; maybe TRBD1 (5 bases). From germline, CDR1 is LGHDT and CDR2 YNNKEL (reference sequence). The CDR3 length is 15 residues. Trimming stripped 2 bases from V and 2 bases from J, with 12 bases between. The CDR3 bases are TGTGCCAGCAGCCAACGGGGGTTGGCGAACTATGGCTACACCTTC. Its protein is CASSQRGLANYGYTF.

The chain combines TRBV18 with TRBJ1-6; 7 bases are a match to TRBD1. CDR3 length: 19 amino acids. Germline lookup yields CDR1 KGHSH and CDR2 LQKENI. Trimming took 6 bases from V and 2 from J; bases not matched to a gene: 16. The CDR3: CASSDQLQGDFTYNSPLHF. The CDR3 bases are TGTGCCAGCTCTGACCAACTTCAGGGGGATTTCACCTATAATTCACCCCTCCACTTT.

This clonotype was found a few times. CDR3 sequence: CASTTGTGSSGANVLTF. In DNA, the CDR3 is TGTGCCAGTACCACCGGGACAGGTAGCTCTGGGGCCAACGTCCTGACTTTC. The chain uses TRBV19 and TRBJ2-6; 8 nucleotides line up with TRBD1. CDR3 size: 17 residues. Germline CDR1 reads LNHDA; CDR2 reads SQIVND (reference sequence). After removal of 7 bases from V and 0 bases from J, the junction contained 8 bases not matched to a gene.

The chain uses TRBV4-3 and TRBJ1-2; TRBD1 aligns across 9 bases. The CDR3 covers 16 residues. Looked up from germline, CDR1 is LGHNA and CDR2 is YSLEER. The trim removed 1 base at V and 6 bases at J, leaving 9 bases unmatched. The CDR3 DNA sequence: TGCGCCAGCAGCCAAGTATTAGGGACAGGGTATGATGGCTACACCTTC. Translating gives CASSQVLGTGYDGYTF.

This clonotype was picked up a small number of times. In DNA form, the CDR3 reads TGTGCCAGCAGCCAAGATCCCGATCAGCCCCAGCATTTT. This translates into CASSQDPDQPQHF. The rearrangement uses TRBV3-1 and TRBJ1-5; D uncertain. Germline-derived CDR1 and CDR2 are LGHDT and YNNKEL (reference sequence). The CDR3 runs to 13 residues. V lost 0 bases to trimming and J lost 5 bases, with 5 bases between them.

This clonotype has just a few counts. One end of the junction does not line up with germline, which may come from a read error. The chain employs TRBV6-1 and TRBJ1-5; 7 bases fit TRBD1. The CDR3 consists of 16 residues. CDR1 is MNHNS and CDR2 is SASEGT in the germline V gene. The CDR3 reads CASSEPGRDSNQAQHF. CDR3 nucleotides: TGTGCCAGCAGTGAACCCGGTCGGGACAGCAATCAGGCCCAGCATTTT.

This clonotype has a handful of counts. The V gene is TRBV7-6, the J gene TRBJ2-5; D uncertain. The CDR3 sequence is 16 residues long. Germline values: CDR1 SGHVS, CDR2 FNYEAQ. The V gene lost 5 bases and the J gene lost 5 bases, with 21 bases spanning the gap. CDR3: CASSPLRASLGETQYF. In DNA, the CDR3 is TGTGCCAGCAGCCCCCTCCGAGCGAGTCTGGGCGAGACCCAGTACTTC.

The rearrangement links TRBV2 to TRBJ2-7; D ambiguous. V lost 8 bases and J lost 5, with 7 bases in between. The length of the CDR3 is 10 residues. Germline-derived CDR1 and CDR2 are SNHLY and FYNNEI. CDR3 residues: CASYLDEQYF. For the CDR3, the DNA is TGTGCCAGCTACCTGGACGAGCAGTACTTC.

This chain connects TRBV7-4 to TRBJ2-5, with 8 bases identical to TRBD2. The CDR3 covers 16 residues. The germline V gene has CDR1 SGHVT and CDR2 SQSDAQ. The trim removed 3 bases at V and 4 bases at J, leaving 10 bases unmatched. CDR3 coding DNA: TGTGCCAGCAGCTTTGGCCCGGCAGCGGGGGTAGAGACCCAGTACTTC. Its protein product is CASSFGPAAGVETQYF.

A few counts support this clonotype. One junction end does not reproduce the germline sequence, and a read error may be involved. The chain uses TRBV7-6 and TRBJ1-2; perhaps TRBD1 as D (6 bases). Germline assignment: CDR1 SGHVS and CDR2 FNYEAQ. The CDR3 runs to 18 residues. In nucleotides, the CDR3 is TGTGCCAGCAGCTTAGTGCTACAGGGCGGACTGGCTAATTATGGCTACACCTTC. It codes for CASSLVLQGGLANYGYTF. The whole variable domain, remainder taken from reference TRBV7-6 and TRBJ1-2, is GAGVSQSPRYKVTKRGQDVALRCDPISGHVSLYWYRQALGQGPEFLTYFNYEAQQDKSGLPNDRFSAERPEGSISTLTIQRTEQRDSAMYRCASSLVLQGGLANYGYTFGSGTRLTVV.

This clonotype was detected only a few times. The V and J genes are TRBV7-6 and TRBJ2-1; TRBD2 agrees at 7 bases. This CDR3 region has 15 residues. In germline, CDR1 is SGHVS, CDR2 FNYEAQ. V shed 1 base, J shed 5 bases, and the junction held 5 bases outside the gene matches. The CDR3 region is CASSLGFGGNNEQFF. The CDR3 region has the DNA TGTGCCAGCAGCTTAGGTTTCGGGGGGAACAATGAGCAGTTCTTC. The entire variable domain, with the rest obtained from reference TRBV7-6 and TRBJ2-1, is as follows: GAGVSQSPRYKVTKRGQDVALRCDPISGHVSLYWYRQALGQGPEFLTYFNYEAQQDKSGLPNDRFSAERPEGSISTLTIQRTEQRDSAMYRCASSLGFGGNNEQFFGPGTRLTVL.

This rearrangement joins TRBV7-6 to TRBJ1-5, with a tentative D call TRBD1 (5 bases). Germline V gives CDR1 SGHVS, CDR2 FNYEAQ. Trimming pared 2 bases from V and 0 bases from J, leaving 14 bases between. The CDR3 runs 17 residues. DNA for the CDR3: TGTGCCAGCAGCTTAAATACCAGGGAACTTAGCAATCAGCCCCAGCATTTT. It encodes CASSLNTRELSNQPQHF. Based on the CDR3 plus reference TRBV7-6 and TRBJ1-5, the full variable domain is GAGVSQSPRYKVTKRGQDVALRCDPISGHVSLYWYRQALGQGPEFLTYFNYEAQQDKSGLPNDRFSAERPEGSISTLTIQRTEQRDSAMYRCASSLNTRELSNQPQHFGDGTRLSIL.

The genes are TRBV6-5 and TRBJ1-2; 8 positions agree with TRBD1. The CDR3 is made up of 15 amino acids. Trimming at V came to 6 bases and at J to 4 bases, leaving 10 bases not matched to a gene. Per the germline V gene, CDR1 is MNHEY and CDR2 is SVGAGI. The chain's CDR3 is CASSPRDRLLYGYTF. The CDR3 bases are TGTGCCAGCAGCCCCCGGGACAGGTTACTCTATGGCTACACCTTC.

This clonotype was detected only once. The chain links TRBV6-1 to TRBJ1-5; D possibly corresponds to TRBD1 (6 bases). CDR3 size: 17 residues. Trimming took off 4 bases at V and 0 bases at J, with 16 bases between the two ends. Germline lookup yields CDR1 MNHNS and CDR2 SASEGT. The CDR3, as DNA: TGTGCCAGCAGTGGGGGTTGGGGAGGGGGTAGCAATCAGCCCCAGCATTTT. This gives the protein CASSGGWGGGSNQPQHF.

The V gene is TRBV5-5, the J gene TRBJ1-2, with D perhaps TRBD1 (6 bases). Trimming removed 3 bases from V and 6 bases from J, with 21 bases in between. The CDR3 loop spans 16 amino acids. Germline lookup yields CDR1 SGHKS and CDR2 YYEKEE (reference sequence). The CDR3 sequence is CASSSIFPRDTDGYTF. CDR3 sequence (DNA): TGTGCCAGCAGCTCTATATTTCCCCGGGACACTGATGGCTACACCTTC.

This clonotype was recorded at least ten times. The V call is TRBV19, the J call TRBJ2-3, with 8 bases that match TRBD1. V shed 5 bases and J 6 bases; nucleotides not matched to a gene: 7. The CDR3 is 14 residues long. Per germline, CDR1 LNHDA and CDR2 SQIVND (reference sequence). The CDR3: CASSARTGPDTQYF. CDR3 in DNA: TGTGCCAGTAGTGCTAGGACAGGGCCCGATACGCAGTATTTT. The full variable domain, in which reference TRBV19 and TRBJ2-3 provide the parts outside the CDR3, is DGGITQSPKYLFRKEGQNVTLSCEQNLNHDAMYWYRQDPGQGLRLIYYSQIVNDFQKGDIAEGYSVSREKKESFPLTVTSAQKNPTAFYLCASSARTGPDTQYFGPGTRLTVL.

V is TRBV28 and J is TRBJ2-7, with TRBD1 matching 8 bases. The length of the CDR3 is 15 residues. Germline lookup yields CDR1 MDHEN and CDR2 SYDVKM. Trimming cost V 6 bases and J 3 bases; bases outside gene matches: 10. The CDR3 coding sequence is TGTGCCAGCAGCGAGGAACAGGGGGTTATCTACGAGCAGTACGTC. It yields the protein CASSEEQGVIYEQYV.

The chain has TRBV28 and TRBJ2-4; D ambiguous. The CDR3 runs to 18 residues. Per germline, CDR1 MDHEN and CDR2 SYDVKM. The V end lost 4 bases, the J end lost 0 bases, and 19 bases lay between the germline ends. This CDR3 reads CASSSPLFDLQAKNIQYF. The CDR3 DNA reads as TGTGCCAGCAGTTCTCCACTTTTCGACTTGCAAGCCAAAAACATTCAGTACTTC.

V and J are TRBV27 and TRBJ2-3, with D possibly being TRBD1 or TRBD2 (7 bases each). The CDR3 covers 12 residues. Germline CDR1 MNHEY, CDR2 SMNVEV (reference sequence). Between the trimmed V and J ends, which lost 7 bases and 14 bases, there was a span of 19 bases. CDR3 DNA sequence: TGTGCCAGCACCCAGGGGGGGGCGGAATTGTATTTT. It specifies CASTQGGAELYF.